This TCR beta chain stems from a study of PD-1 blockade in classical Hodgkin lymphoma. Study conclusions and caveats: Exclusion was applied to patients who started nivolumab under 1 year after ASCT. A reduction in baseline TCR diversity was reportedly seen in newly diagnosed patients relative to healthy donors.

Specified time point: cycle 4 day 1 (C4D1), after 6 weeks of nivolumab. After autologous stem cell transplantation all patients relapsed, and prior brentuximab vedotin exposure differed between cohorts. Complete response, partial response or progressive disease was recorded as best response. With 6 bases removed from V and 7 bases from J, the gap between germline ends came to 19 bases. Germline V gene data show CDR1 as MNHEY and CDR2 as SMNVEV (reference sequence). This CDR3 spans 15 amino acids. Only one count was recorded for this clone. Its matching antigen is unknown. Clones were read by immunoSEQ multiplex PCR, and TCRdb kept only the in-frame ones, dropping some. The table lists tens of thousands of clones, around 94% of them singletons, with around 8% in the top ten.

The chain employs TRBV27 and TRBJ2-1; possible D gene TRBD2, 7 bases. The source material was peripheral blood mononuclear cells (PBMCs), sampled before the fourth cycle of nivolumab. The sequence came from a human donor with classical Hodgkin lymphoma. In DNA form, the CDR3 reads TGTGCCAGCAGCTCGTTGGGGGGGGCGGGGAATGAGCAGTTCTTC. Amino acids: CASSSLGGAGNEQFF.